This T cell receptor (beta chain) was captured by sequencing in a study of technical replicates of blood from a handful of donors (dated by TCRdb to 2016 to 2017). Library preparation used the immunoSEQ multiplex PCR assay. TCRdb took over this immuneACCESS table, retaining in-frame rearrangements with V and J assigned. Such tables are incomplete; in checked studies, under half of the missing clones stem from an unresolved V gene, and the remainder is unexplained. This sample has around 79,000 clones in its table, and roughly 92% of those were observed once. The ten largest clones capture under 0.3% of the sample. As concerns this clone: It has no known antigen specificity. Within one base of it there is no much larger clone, and no base qualities were kept.

From the germline V gene, CDR1 is MNHEY and CDR2 is SVGAGI. Taken from cysteine to phenylalanine, the CDR3 has 14 residues. The DNA shown is the 42-base CDR3, in frame from base 1. The V and J ends are trimmed by 0 bases and 2 bases, leaving 8 bases between them. This chain is built from TRBV6-5 and TRBJ2-7; TRBD1 is possibly the D segment (5 matching bases). Sequenced sample: T cells isolated from PBMCs. The source is a human donor in good health. The CDR3 amino acid sequence is: CASSYSGRTYEQYF. The DNA sequence is TGTGCCAGCAGTTACTCGGGGCGAACCTACGAGCAGTACTTC.